These 4 T cell receptor beta chains came from one sample sequenced in a study of blood T cell repertoires in COVID-19. Libraries were prepared by immunoSEQ multiplex PCR; TCRdb keeps only in-frame clonotypes and omits some of them. The data show tens of thousands of clones, approximately 90% seen once. Specimen: peripheral blood. The receptors stem from a man between 65 and 85 years old with active or convalescent COVID-19.

The sample holds one count of this clone. The chain recombines TRBV5-1 with TRBJ1-5, with a tentative D call TRBD1 (6 bases). The germline CDR1 and CDR2 sequences are SGHRS and YFSETQ. With 1 base removed from V and 1 base from J, the gap between germline ends came to 12 bases. CDR3 length: 16 amino acids. Here the CDR3 reads CASSLIRGASNQPQHF. In nucleotides, the CDR3 is TGCGCCAGCAGCTTGATACGGGGGGCGAGCAATCAGCCCCAGCATTTT.

J is TRBJ2-3 and V is TRBV18, with D possibly matching TRBD2 (5 bases). Germline CDR1 reads KGHSH; CDR2 reads LQKENI. Trimming removed 2 bases at V and 7 bases at J, with 16 bases between. This CDR3 is 15 amino acids long. In DNA form, the CDR3 reads TGTGCCAGCTCACCAAACGGGGTAGTTGCAAATACGCAGTATTTT. Translating it yields CASSPNGVVANTQYF.

The V gene is TRBV24-1, the J gene TRBJ2-1; 8 nucleotides line up with TRBD1. In germline, CDR1 is KGHDR, CDR2 SFDVKD. The CDR3 consists of 16 residues. J lost 6 bases, V lost 3 bases, and 9 bases had no gene match. The CDR3 coding sequence is TGTGCCACCAGTGATCCAGACAGGGGAATCCCCAATGAGCAGTTCTTC. Translating it yields CATSDPDRGIPNEQFF.

The genes are TRBV6-2 or TRBV6-3 and TRBJ2-7; 8 nucleotides match TRBD1. With V trimmed by 5 bases and J by 4 bases, 7 bases remained unmatched. CDR1 is MNHEY, CDR2 SVGEGT, per germline. The CDR3 loop spans 14 amino acids. As DNA, the CDR3 is TGTGCCAGCAGTGGCCGGACAGGGTTTTACGAGCAGTACTTC. Its translation: CASSGRTGFYEQYF.